This T cell receptor (beta chain) was sequenced for a study of human T cells and chemical hapten exposure. The table lists this clonotype with many counts. Trimming shortened V by 6 bases and J by 3 bases, and 15 bases separated the two germline ends. Germline CDR1 ENHRY, CDR2 SYGVKD. The CDR3 has 15 amino acids. One entry per CDR3 protein, called by TCRdb with MiXCR from the RACE reads. Among around 340,000 distinct CDR3 sequences listed, around 7% were seen once. Time point given: patch test 1, 2 weeks after DPC sensitization. Treatment defined: therapeutic diphenylcyclopropenone sensitization with weekly scalp DPC. Every donor had alopecia and was 18 to 70 years old; all were suitable for DPC.

The starting material was whole blood, obtained in connection with sensitization to the hapten diphenylcyclopropenone (DPC). The sequence was collected from a woman aged 18-29 years with alopecia areata. Some clones in this sample may be carry-over from other donors' samples. The gene calls are TRBV10-3 and TRBJ2-1; possible D gene TRBD2, 7 bases. CDR3 DNA sequence: TGTGCCATCAGGACTGCGGGGGCGATCTACAATGAGCAGTTCTTC. Its protein product is CAIRTAGAIYNEQFF.